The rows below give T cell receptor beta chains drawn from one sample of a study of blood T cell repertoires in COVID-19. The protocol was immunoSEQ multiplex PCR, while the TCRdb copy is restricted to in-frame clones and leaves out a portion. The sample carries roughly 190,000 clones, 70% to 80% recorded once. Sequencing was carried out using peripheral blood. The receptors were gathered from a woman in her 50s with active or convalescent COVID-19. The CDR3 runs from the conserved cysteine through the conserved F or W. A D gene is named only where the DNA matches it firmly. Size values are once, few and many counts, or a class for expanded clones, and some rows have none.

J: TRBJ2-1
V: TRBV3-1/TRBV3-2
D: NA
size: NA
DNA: TGTGCCAGCAGCCAAGAGCAGGCAGGAAGCTCCTACAATGAGCAGTTCTTC
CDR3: CASSQEQAGSSYNEQFF

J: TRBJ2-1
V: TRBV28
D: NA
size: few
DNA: TGTGCCAGCAGTTCAGCAGCGACCGAGCAGTTCTTC
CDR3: CASSSAATEQFF

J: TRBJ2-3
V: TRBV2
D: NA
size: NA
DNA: TGTGCCAGCAGCGCCCGTGGAGGGGGCAAGACAGATACGCAGTATTTT
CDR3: CASSARGGGKTDTQYF

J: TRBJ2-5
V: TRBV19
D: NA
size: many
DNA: TGTGCCAGTAGTCCCCGGACAGCCCAGGCAGAGACCCAGTACTTC
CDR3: CASSPRTAQAETQYF

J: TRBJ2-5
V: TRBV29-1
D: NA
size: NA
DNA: TGCAGCGTCGGCGCCAACGGGGAGACCCAGTACTTC
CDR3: CSVGANGETQYF

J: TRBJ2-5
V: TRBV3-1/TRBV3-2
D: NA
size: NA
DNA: TGTGCCAGCAGCCAACAACTCCGGGACTACCAAGAGACCCAGTACTTC
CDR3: CASSQQLRDYQETQYF

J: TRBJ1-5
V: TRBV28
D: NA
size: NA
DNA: TGTGCCAGCAGTTTAGTCCAAAGCAATCAGCCCCAGCATTTT
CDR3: CASSLVQSNQPQHF

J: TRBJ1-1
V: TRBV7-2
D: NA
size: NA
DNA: TGTGCCAGCAGCTCCGCTGAAGCTTTCTTT
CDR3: CASSSAEAFF

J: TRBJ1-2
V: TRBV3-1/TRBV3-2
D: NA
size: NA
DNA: TGTGCCAGCAGCCAAGATCGACTGACCTATGGCTACACCTTC
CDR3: CASSQDRLTYGYTF

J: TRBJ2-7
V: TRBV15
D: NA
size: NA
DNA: TGTGCCACCAGCCCTACGGGACACGTCTACGAGCAGTACTTC
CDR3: CATSPTGHVYEQYF

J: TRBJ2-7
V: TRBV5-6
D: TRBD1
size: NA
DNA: TGTGCCAGCAGGGACACAGGGGGCGCGTCCTACGAGCAGTACTTC
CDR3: CASRDTGGASYEQYF

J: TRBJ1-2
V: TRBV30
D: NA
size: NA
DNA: TGTGCCTGCCTCGGAGGGTCGAACGGCTACACCTTC
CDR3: CACLGGSNGYTF

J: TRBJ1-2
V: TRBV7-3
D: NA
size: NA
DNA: TGTGCCAGCAGCCCCAGGAATAACTATGGCTACACCTTC
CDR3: CASSPRNNYGYTF

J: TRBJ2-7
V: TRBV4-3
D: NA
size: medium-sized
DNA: TGCGCCAGCAGCCAAGTCCTCGGTTACGAGCAGTACTTC
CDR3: CASSQVLGYEQYF

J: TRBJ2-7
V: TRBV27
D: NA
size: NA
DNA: TGTGCCAGCAGTTTATCTTACTACGAGCAGTACTTC
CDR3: CASSLSYYEQYF

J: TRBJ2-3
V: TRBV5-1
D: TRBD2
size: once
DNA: TGCGCCAGCAGCTTGCCCAAAGGATCGGGACTAGCGGGGGTTAGCACAGATACGCAGTATTTT
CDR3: CASSLPKGSGLAGVSTDTQYF

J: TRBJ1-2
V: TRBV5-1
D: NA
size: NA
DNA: TGCGCCAGCAGCTTGGAAGCGGGCTTTGGCTACACCTTC
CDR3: CASSLEAGFGYTF

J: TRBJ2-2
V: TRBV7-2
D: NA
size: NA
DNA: TGTGCCAGCAGCTTAGGGGGAGGGGGTACCGGGGAGCTGTTTTTT
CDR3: CASSLGGGGTGELFF

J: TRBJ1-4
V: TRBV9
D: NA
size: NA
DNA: TGTGCCAGCAGCGTAGGGGCCACTGAAAAACTGTTTTTT
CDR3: CASSVGATEKLFF

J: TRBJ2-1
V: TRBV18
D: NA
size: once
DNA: TGTGCCAGCTCACCCCTTGAGGGGGGGGCAGGTCGGGAGCAGTTCTTC
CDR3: CASSPLEGGAGREQFF

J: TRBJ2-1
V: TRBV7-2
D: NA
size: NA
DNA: TGTGCCAGCAGCTTAGTGCAGGATTACAATGAGCAGTTCTTC
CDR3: CASSLVQDYNEQFF

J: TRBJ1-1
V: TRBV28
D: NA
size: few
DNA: TGTGCCAGCCCTGCCTCTGGGTCATTAGGTTCGGGGACTGAAGCTTTCTTT
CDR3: CASPASGSLGSGTEAFF

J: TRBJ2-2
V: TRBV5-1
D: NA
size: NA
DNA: TGCGCCAGCAGCTTCGAAGGGGGACGAACCGGGGAGCTGTTTTTT
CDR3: CASSFEGGRTGELFF

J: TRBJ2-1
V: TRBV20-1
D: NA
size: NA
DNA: TGCAGTGCTAGTGAGCGGCCCTACAATGAGCAGTTCTTC
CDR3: CSASERPYNEQFF

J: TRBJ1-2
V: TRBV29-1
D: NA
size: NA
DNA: TGCAGCGTCCACATCTCCGGCCAGGGTTCGTATGGCTACACCTTC
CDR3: CSVHISGQGSYGYTF

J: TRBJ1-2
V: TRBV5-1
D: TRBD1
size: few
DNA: TGCGCCAGCAGCTTGGAAATTCGGACAGGTTATGGCTACACCTTC
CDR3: CASSLEIRTGYGYTF

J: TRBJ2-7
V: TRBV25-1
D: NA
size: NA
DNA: TGTGCCAGCAGTAGCCCAGGGGAGTCCTACGAGCAGTACTTC
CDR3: CASSSPGESYEQYF

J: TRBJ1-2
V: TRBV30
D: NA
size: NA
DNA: TGTGCCTGGAGGTCGCGGGGCTATGGCTACACCTTC
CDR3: CAWRSRGYGYTF

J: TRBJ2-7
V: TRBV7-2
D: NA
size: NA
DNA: TGTGCCAGCAGCAACCGACTGGACGAGCAGTACTTC
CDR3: CASSNRLDEQYF

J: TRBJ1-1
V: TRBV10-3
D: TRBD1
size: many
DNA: TGTGCCATCAGTGACACAGGGGGGGGTCTACTTGTCACTGAAGCTTTCTTT
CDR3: CAISDTGGGLLVTEAFF

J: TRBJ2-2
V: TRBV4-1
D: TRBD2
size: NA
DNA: TGCGCCAGCAGCCAAGATCCGCAGGGAGCTAGCGGGAACACCGGGGAGCTGTTTTTT
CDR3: CASSQDPQGASGNTGELFF

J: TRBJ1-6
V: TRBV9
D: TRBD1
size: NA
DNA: TGTGCCAGCAGCGCGGGACAGGCTGATCCCTATGACACACCCCTCCACTTT
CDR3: CASSAGQADPYDTPLHF

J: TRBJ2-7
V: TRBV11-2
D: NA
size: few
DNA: TGTGCCAGCAGGGCACCGGGACTGGGCTCCTACGAGCAGTACTTC
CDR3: CASRAPGLGSYEQYF

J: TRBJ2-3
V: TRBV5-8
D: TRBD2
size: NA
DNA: TGTGCCAGCAGCTTGGGTTATAGCGGGGGAGGCACAGATACGCAGTATTTT
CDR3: CASSLGYSGGGTDTQYF

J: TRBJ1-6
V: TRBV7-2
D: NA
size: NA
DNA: TGTGCCAGCAGCTTAGTGGTAGGGAGTGGTAATTCACCCCTCCACTTT
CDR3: CASSLVVGSGNSPLHF

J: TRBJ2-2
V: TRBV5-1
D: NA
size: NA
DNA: TGCGCCAGCAGCTTGGCTATTGACACCGGGGAGCTGTTTTTT
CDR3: CASSLAIDTGELFF

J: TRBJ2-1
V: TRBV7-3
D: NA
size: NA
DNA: TGTGCCAGCTCTGGCTCTAATGGGGGGTACAATGAGCAGTTCTTC
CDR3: CASSGSNGGYNEQFF

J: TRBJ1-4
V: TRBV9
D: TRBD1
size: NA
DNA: TGTGCCAGCAGCGTGTCCGGGACAGATAATGAAAAACTGTTTTTT
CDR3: CASSVSGTDNEKLFF

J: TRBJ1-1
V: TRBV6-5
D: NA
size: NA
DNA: TGTGCCAGCAGTTACTCGGGAACCCGAGGAGGCACTGAAGCTTTCTTT
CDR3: CASSYSGTRGGTEAFF

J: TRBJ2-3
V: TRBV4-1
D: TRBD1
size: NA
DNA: TGCGCCAGCAGCCAAGATCCGGCCGGGACAGGATGGACAGATACGCAGTATTTT
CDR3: CASSQDPAGTGWTDTQYF

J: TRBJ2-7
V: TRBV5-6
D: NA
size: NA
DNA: TGTGCCAGCAGTTATTCCTACGAGCAGTACTTC
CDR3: CASSYSYEQYF

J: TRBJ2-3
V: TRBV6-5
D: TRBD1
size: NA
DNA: TGTGCCAGCAGTTACGGGGCAGGGGGAAAGTGGGATACGCAGTATTTT
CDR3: CASSYGAGGKWDTQYF